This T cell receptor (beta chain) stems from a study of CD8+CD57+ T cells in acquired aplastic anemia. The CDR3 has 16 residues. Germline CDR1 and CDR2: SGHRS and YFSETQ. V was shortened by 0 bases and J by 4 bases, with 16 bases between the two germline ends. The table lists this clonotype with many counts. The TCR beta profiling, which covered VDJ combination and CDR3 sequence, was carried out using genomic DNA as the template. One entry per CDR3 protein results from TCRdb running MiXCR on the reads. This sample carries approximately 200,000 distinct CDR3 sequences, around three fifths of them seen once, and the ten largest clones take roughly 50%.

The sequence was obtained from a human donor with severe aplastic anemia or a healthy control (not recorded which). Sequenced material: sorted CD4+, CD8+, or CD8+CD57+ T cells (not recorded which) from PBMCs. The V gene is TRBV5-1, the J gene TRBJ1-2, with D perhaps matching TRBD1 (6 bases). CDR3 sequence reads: CASSLGAGGVSYGYTF. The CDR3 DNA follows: TGCGCCAGCAGCTTGGGTGCGGGGGGCGTTAGCTATGGCTACACCTTC.